This T cell receptor (beta chain) was sequenced for a study of post-analysis software for immune sequencing data. Study conclusions and caveats: When compared against controls, multiple sclerosis patients showed significantly lower normalized Chao1 diversity. In patients, TRBV5-6, TRBV5-1 and TRBV20-1 belonged to roughly five TRBV segments found more frequently than in controls.

TCR beta cDNA libraries had unique molecular identifiers. There were roughly 0.95 to 11 million T cells, and about 540,000 cDNA molecules came from them. TCRdb processed the PCR reads anew with MiXCR; each CDR3 protein has one entry. Among about 680,000 distinct CDR3 sequences listed, about 60% were seen once. To note about this clonotype: Its antigen is still unknown.

Per germline, CDR1 MGHRA and CDR2 YSYEKL. CDR3 length: 16 residues. The trim removed 4 bases at V and 8 bases at J, leaving 8 bases unmatched. This receptor was taken from a girl aged 2 to 9 with multiple sclerosis. What was sequenced was blood. V and J are TRBV4-1 and TRBJ2-1, with 13 nucleotides matching TRBD2. As DNA, the CDR3 is TGCGCCAGCAGCCGAACTAGCGGGAGGGCCGGGTATGAGCAGTTCTTC. Amino acid sequence: CASSRTSGRAGYEQFF.